This TCR beta chain was captured by sequencing in a study of glioma-infiltrating T cells. CDR3 length: 13 residues. Deletions cut 5 bases from V and 3 bases from J, with 10 bases between. Germline CDR1 and CDR2: MNHEY and SVGEGT. Amplification of TCR alpha and beta CDR3 regions from RNA used iRepertoire nested multiplex PCR. One-step reverse transcription and amplification started from approximately 100-400 ng of tissue mRNA or PBMC total RNA. MiXCR, applied by TCRdb to the multiplex PCR reads, yields one record per CDR3 protein. The data show about 140,000 distinct CDR3 sequences, 39% seen once. The receptor was isolated from a human donor with low-grade glioma or glioblastoma, undergoing nonglioma brain surgery, or in good health (not recorded which). The chain carries TRBV6-2 or TRBV6-3 and TRBJ2-5, with D possibly TRBD2 on 6 matching bases. Sequences were obtained from glioma tissue, nonneoplastic brain tissue, or PBMCs (not recorded which). The CDR3 here is CASSVGRKETQYF. The CDR3 DNA sequence: TGTGCCAGCAGTGTTGGGAGGAAAGAGACCCAGTACTTC.